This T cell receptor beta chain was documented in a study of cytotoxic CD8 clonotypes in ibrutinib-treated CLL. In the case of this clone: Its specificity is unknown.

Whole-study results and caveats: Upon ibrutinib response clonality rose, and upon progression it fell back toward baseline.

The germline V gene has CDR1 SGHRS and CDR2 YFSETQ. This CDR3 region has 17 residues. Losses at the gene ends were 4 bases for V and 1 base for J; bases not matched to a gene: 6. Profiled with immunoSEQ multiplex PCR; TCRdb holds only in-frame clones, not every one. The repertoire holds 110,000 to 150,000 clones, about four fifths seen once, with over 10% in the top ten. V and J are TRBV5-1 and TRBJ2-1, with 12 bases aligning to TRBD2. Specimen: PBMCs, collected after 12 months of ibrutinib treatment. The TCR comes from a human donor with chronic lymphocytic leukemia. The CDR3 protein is CASSTLAGGPSYNEQFF. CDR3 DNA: TGCGCCAGCAGCACGCTAGCGGGAGGGCCTTCCTACAATGAGCAGTTCTTC.